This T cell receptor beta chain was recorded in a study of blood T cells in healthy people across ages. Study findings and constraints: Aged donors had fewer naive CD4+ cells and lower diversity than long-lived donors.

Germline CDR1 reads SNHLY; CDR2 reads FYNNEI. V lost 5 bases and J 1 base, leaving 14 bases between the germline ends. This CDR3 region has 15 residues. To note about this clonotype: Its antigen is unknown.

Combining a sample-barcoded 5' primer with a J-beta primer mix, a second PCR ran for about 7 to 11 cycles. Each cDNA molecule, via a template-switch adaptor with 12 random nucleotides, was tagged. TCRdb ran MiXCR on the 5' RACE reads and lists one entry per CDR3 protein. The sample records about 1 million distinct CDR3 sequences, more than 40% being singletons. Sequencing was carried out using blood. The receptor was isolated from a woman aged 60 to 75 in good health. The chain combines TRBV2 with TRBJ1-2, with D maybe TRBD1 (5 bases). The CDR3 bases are TGTGCCAGCAGTCAACCGGAGGGGCTTAACTATGGCTACACCTTC. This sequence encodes CASSQPEGLNYGYTF.